The 29 T cell receptor beta chains listed next were all sequenced from one sample in a study of blood T cell repertoires in COVID-19 (dated by TCRdb to the early 2020s). Library generation was performed with the immunoSEQ multiplex PCR assay. Here the immuneACCESS table is served through TCRdb, limited to in-frame sequences with V and J called. Missing clones are a known gap in these copies; in checked studies unresolved V genes cover under half, and the rest lacks a known reason. For this sample there are 150,000 to 200,000 clones; approximately 80% appear just once. Roughly 6% of the sample is taken by the ten largest. Sequencing input: PBMCs or T cells enriched from blood (not recorded which). Source of these receptors: a man aged 35 to 55 who had recovered from COVID-19.

The genes are TRBV9 and TRBJ2-7; the match to TRBD2 covers 9 bases. The CDR3 contains 16 residues. J gave up 2 bases and V 0 bases, and 6 bases lay outside the gene matches. Germline assignment: CDR1 SGDLS and CDR2 YYNGEE. For the CDR3, the DNA is TGTGCCAGCAGCGTAGCTGGCGGGGGGGGAACCTACGAGCAGTACTTC. Protein sequence: CASSVAGGGGTYEQYF.

With regard to this clone: Other nucleotide sequences from this sample produce the same CDR3. J is TRBJ1-1 and V is TRBV7-6; a weak D match, TRBD1 (5 bases). The CDR3 contains 14 residues. V dropped 1 base and J dropped 1 base, with 7 bases sitting between them. The germline V gene has CDR1 SGHVS and CDR2 FNYEAQ. CDR3 nucleotide sequence: TGTGCCAGCAGCTTAGTCGGGGGGAACACTGAAGCTTTCTTT. Protein: CASSLVGGNTEAFF.

V usage is TRBV3-1 (or the pseudogene TRBV3-2) and J usage is TRBJ2-1; 7 bases match TRBD1. Germline V lookup: CDR1 LGHDT, CDR2 YNNKEL (reference sequence). CDR3 size: 17 residues. The ends lost 5 bases at V and 0 bases at J; junction bases unmatched: 10. The CDR3 DNA is TGTGCCAGCAGCTTAGATAAAGGGGGCGGCTCCTACAATGAGCAGTTCTTC. Amino acids: CASSLDKGGGSYNEQFF.

This clone occurred a few times. The chain has TRBV7-3 and TRBJ1-2, with D maybe TRBD1 (5 bases). The V end was cut by 0 bases, the J end by 10 bases, with 9 bases between. The CDR3 extends over 12 amino acids. Germline V CDR1 and CDR2: SGHTA, FQGTGA. The CDR3 DNA is TGTGCCAGCAGCTTAACTGGGGCAGACTACACCTTC. Its translation: CASSLTGADYTF.

The genes are TRBV13 and TRBJ1-1, with TRBD1 as a possible D gene (5 bases). V was pared by 2 bases and J by 3 bases, with 7 bases between. The CDR3 spans 13 residues. Germline values: CDR1 PRHDT, CDR2 FYEKMQ (reference sequence). CDR3 protein: CASSLTGDTEAFF. In nucleotides, the CDR3 is TGTGCCAGCAGCTTAACGGGGGACACTGAAGCTTTCTTT.

As regards this clone: Without the conserved terminal phenylalanine or tryptophan, this CDR3 likely stems from a read error. The limits of the CDR3 on the DNA are not certain, so only TCRdb's listed CDR3 is given. This chain joins TRBV19 and TRBJ1-2. Germline CDR1 LNHDA, CDR2 SQIVND (reference sequence). The CDR3 length is 10 residues, termini included. The CDR3: CASSNSHLLY.

The chain joins TRBV3-1 (or the pseudogene TRBV3-2) to TRBJ1-5; no clear D gene. V was trimmed by 6 bases and J by 0 bases, leaving 6 bases between them. The CDR3 contains 13 residues. Germline loops: CDR1 LGHDT, CDR2 YNNKEL (reference sequence). CDR3 in amino acids: CASSRGSNQPQHF. DNA of the CDR3: TGTGCCAGCAGTCGGGGTAGCAATCAGCCCCAGCATTTT.

This clone was seen only a few times. This chain connects TRBV25-1 to TRBJ1-1; 8 bases map to TRBD1. Germline V CDR1 and CDR2: MGHDK, SYGVNS. V lost 4 bases, J lost 5 bases, and 9 bases stayed unmatched. This CDR3 contains 15 residues. CDR3 in amino acids: CASSARQGAQTEAFF. The CDR3 coding sequence is TGTGCCAGCAGTGCAAGGCAGGGGGCGCAAACTGAAGCTTTCTTT.

CDR3 DNA: TGTGCCAGCAGCAAAAAGGGGGGGGAGGAGACCCAGTACTTC. It is translated as CASSKKGGEETQYF. The chain has TRBV21-1 and TRBJ2-5; TRBD2 is the table's D call and was not checked against the DNA. TRBV21-1 corresponds to a pseudogene. CDR3 length equals 14 residues.

This clone was seen just once. The rearrangement uses TRBV3-1 (or the pseudogene TRBV3-2) and TRBJ2-3; no clear D. Trimming took 9 bases from V and 2 from J, leaving 6 bases between them. This CDR3 contains 11 residues. Germline assignment: CDR1 LGHDT and CDR2 YNNKEL (reference sequence). The CDR3 DNA sequence: TGTGCCAGTTCCCACACAGATACGCAGTATTTT. Its translation: CASSHTDTQYF.

V gene TRBV2 combines with J gene TRBJ2-5; D is possibly TRBD1 (6 bases). This CDR3 contains 15 residues. V gave up 6 bases and J gave up 2 bases, with 16 bases separating them. Germline loops: CDR1 SNHLY, CDR2 FYNNEI. CDR3 protein: CASSLWDTRQETQYF. The CDR3 coding sequence is TGTGCCAGCAGCTTGTGGGACACGAGGCAAGAGACCCAGTACTTC.

The chain uses TRBV28 and TRBJ1-4, with a tentative D call TRBD1 (5 bases). The V gene's germline CDR1 is MDHEN and CDR2 SYDVKM. This CDR3 region has 15 residues. Between the trimmed V and J ends, which lost 4 bases and 7 bases, there was a span of 16 bases. CDR3 nucleotide sequence: TGTGCCAGCAGTTGGGGGACCGGAGGGACTGAAAAACTGTTTTTT. It specifies CASSWGTGGTEKLFF.

The rearrangement uses TRBV5-6 and TRBJ2-3, with TRBD2 matching 14 bases. CDR3 size: 17 residues. The trim removed 2 bases at V and 0 bases at J, leaving 2 bases unmatched. The germline V gene has CDR1 SGHDT and CDR2 YYEEEE. The CDR3 nucleotides read TGTGCCAGCAGCTTCGGACTAGCGGGGGGTAGCACAGATACGCAGTATTTT. The encoded protein is CASSFGLAGGSTDTQYF.

This clone was detected only once. The CDR3 protein is CASRPTTGGNNEKLFF. The DNA for the CDR3 is TGTGCCAGCAGGCCTACGACAGGGGGGAATAATGAAAAACTGTTTTTT. This chain connects TRBV2 to TRBJ1-4; 9 bases line up with TRBD1. Germline V CDR1 and CDR2: SNHLY, FYNNEI. The CDR3 length is 16 residues. With 6 bases clipped from V and 4 bases from J, the junction kept 9 bases outside the gene matches.

This rearrangement joins TRBV6-5 to TRBJ1-1, with 10 bases lining up with TRBD1. V was clipped by 6 bases and J by 3 bases; unmatched bases: 4. The CDR3 contains 14 residues. Germline lookup yields CDR1 MNHEY and CDR2 SVGAGI. CDR3 in amino acids: CASSLGTGDTEAFF. In DNA, the CDR3 is TGTGCCAGCAGCCTAGGGACAGGGGACACTGAAGCTTTCTTT.

This clone was picked up one time. The rearrangement uses TRBV24-1 and TRBJ2-2; TRBD1 is a possible D gene (6 bases). Germline V CDR1 and CDR2: KGHDR, SFDVKD. The CDR3 has 14 residues. Trimming cost V 4 bases and J 5 bases, with 10 bases left between them. CDR3 in DNA: TGTGCCACCAGTGAGGGGGCATGGACCGGGGAGCTGTTTTTT. Its translation is CATSEGAWTGELFF.

The CDR3 protein is CAWTPGRSENTEAFF. DNA for the CDR3: TGTGCCTGGACCCCAGGGCGGTCGGAGAACACTGAAGCTTTCTTT. V and J are TRBV30 and TRBJ1-1, with D possibly being TRBD1 (5 bases). Germline-derived CDR1 and CDR2 are GTSNPN and SVGIG (reference sequence). The V end was cut by 4 bases, the J end by 1 base, with 16 bases between. The CDR3 has 15 amino acids.

This clone was seen just once. This sequence joins TRBV6-5 and TRBJ1-2, with D possibly being TRBD1 (6 bases). Germline V CDR1 and CDR2: MNHEY, SVGAGI. V lost 8 bases, J lost 2 bases, and 18 bases lay in between. The CDR3 has 15 amino acids. The CDR3 loop reads CASVTRVGGNYGYTF. In DNA, the CDR3 is TGTGCCAGCGTAACAAGGGTAGGGGGAAACTATGGCTACACCTTC.

This clone was counted a few times. J is TRBJ1-5 and V is TRBV4-2; D call uncertain. The CDR3 extends over 15 amino acids. Germline CDR1 reads LGHNA; CDR2 reads YNFKEQ. V lost 0 bases and J 1 base, leaving 7 bases between the germline ends. CDR3 DNA: TGTGCCAGCAGCCAAGACCGGGGAAGCAATCAGCCCCAGCATTTT. Translation: CASSQDRGSNQPQHF.

This chain uses TRBV5-8 with TRBJ1-2, with D maybe TRBD1 (5 bases). The CDR3 extends over 13 amino acids. Germline V gene sequence: CDR1 SGHTS, CDR2 YDEGEE. V was pared by 1 base and J by 7 bases, with 11 bases between. The chain's CDR3 is CASSLMQGPGYTF. The DNA of the CDR3 is TGTGCCAGCAGCTTGATGCAGGGCCCTGGCTACACCTTC.

This chain connects TRBV25-1 to TRBJ2-1; 10 bases align to TRBD1. CDR1 and CDR2 from the germline V gene are MGHDK and SYGVNS. The CDR3 spans 15 residues. The J segment lost 4 bases and the V segment lost 8 bases, leaving 8 bases of the junction unmatched. The CDR3 region is CASGKTGGGYNEQFF. CDR3 nucleotides: TGTGCCAGCGGGAAGACAGGGGGCGGTTACAATGAGCAGTTCTTC.

The rearrangement links TRBV18 to TRBJ2-1, with D perhaps matching TRBD2 (6 bases). Germline lookup yields CDR1 KGHSH and CDR2 LQKENI. The CDR3 runs to 15 residues. Trimming removed 3 bases from V and 5 bases from J, with 14 bases in between. CDR3 coding DNA: TGTGCCAGCTCACCTCCCGGGACTGCAGACAATGAGCAGTTCTTC. Protein sequence: CASSPPGTADNEQFF.

The chain recombines TRBV19 with TRBJ2-2; TRBD1 is a possible D gene (5 bases). The V gene lost 5 bases and the J gene lost 2 bases, with 9 bases spanning the gap. Germline V lookup: CDR1 LNHDA, CDR2 SQIVND (reference sequence). This CDR3 has 14 amino acids. The CDR3 DNA is TGTGCCAGTAGTGGCAGGGATAACACCGGGGAGCTGTTTTTT. Translation: CASSGRDNTGELFF.

The chain is built from TRBV21-1 and TRBJ1-1; no DNA check was done on the table's D call, TRBD1. TRBV21-1 is listed as a pseudogene. The CDR3 totals 15 residues. CDR3 nucleotides: TGTGCCAGCAGCAAAGGTTCAGGGGGATGTATTGAAGCTTTCTTT. Translating gives CASSKGSGGCIEAFF.

This clone showed up just once. The rearrangement joins TRBV5-4 to TRBJ2-1; 8 bases map to TRBD1. The V gene end was trimmed by 4 bases and the J gene end by 6 bases; junction bases not matched to a gene: 6. The germline V gene has CDR1 SGHNT and CDR2 YYREEE (reference sequence). CDR3 length equals 14 residues. CDR3: CASSGTGTGNEQFF. DNA of the CDR3: TGTGCCAGCAGCGGCACCGGGACAGGCAATGAGCAGTTCTTC.

V usage is TRBV2 and J usage is TRBJ2-7; weak D call: TRBD2 (6 bases). In germline, CDR1 is SNHLY, CDR2 FYNNEI. V was clipped by 8 bases and J by 2 bases, with 10 bases between them. This CDR3 spans 12 amino acids. CDR3 sequence reads: CASGRGPYEQYF. The CDR3 nucleotides read TGTGCCAGCGGGCGGGGCCCCTACGAGCAGTACTTC. The variable domain in full, completed from reference TRBV2 and TRBJ2-7, reads EPEVTQTPSHQVTQMGQEVILRCVPISNHLYFYWYRQILGQKVEFLVSFYNNEISEKSEIFDDQFSVERPDGSNFTLKIRSTKLEDSAMYFCASGRGPYEQYFGPGTRLTVT.

This chain joins TRBV6-5 and TRBJ1-1, with D possibly TRBD1 on 6 matching bases. Germline V gene sequence: CDR1 MNHEY, CDR2 SVGAGI. The CDR3 loop spans 12 amino acids. With 6 bases removed from V and 1 base from J, the gap between germline ends came to 6 bases. The CDR3 sequence is CASSRGNTEAFF. DNA for the CDR3: TGTGCCAGCAGCAGGGGGAACACTGAAGCTTTCTTT.

V usage is TRBV5-6 and J usage is TRBJ1-4, with D tentatively TRBD1 (5 bases). Germline lookup yields CDR1 SGHDT and CDR2 YYEEEE. The CDR3 runs to 12 residues. The V end lost 2 bases, the J end lost 10 bases, and 9 bases lay between the germline ends. CDR3 nucleotide sequence: TGTGCCAGCAGCTTTGGGGGAGGAAAACTGTTTTTT. Translation: CASSFGGGKLFF.

The chain is built from TRBV6-1 and TRBJ2-7, with 7 bases fitting TRBD1. In germline, CDR1 is MNHNS, CDR2 SASEGT. The junction had 3 bases not matched to a gene; V was cut back by 1 base and J by 3 bases. The CDR3 runs to 14 residues. This CDR3 is CASSEGQGDYEQYF. CDR3 bases: TGTGCCAGCAGTGAAGGGCAGGGGGACTACGAGCAGTACTTC.